Presented here are 31 T cell receptor beta chains from one specimen sequenced in a study of control samples from healthy donors and cancer patients. Profiling relied on immunoSEQ multiplex PCR, and the TCRdb table lists in-frame clones only, not all of them. The sample data list about 190,000 clones. The sequenced material came from blood. These receptors were obtained from a woman under 40 in good health.

V is TRBV24-1 and J is TRBJ2-7; weak D call: TRBD2 (5 bases). V was trimmed by 4 bases and J by 4 bases, leaving 10 bases between them. This CDR3 comprises 13 residues. Germline V gives CDR1 KGHDR, CDR2 SFDVKD. The CDR3, as DNA: TGTGCCACCAGTGAAATAGGAGGTTACGAGCAGTACTTC. It codes for CATSEIGGYEQYF.

V and J are TRBV5-1 and TRBJ1-1; the D is unclear. The V end was cut by 4 bases, the J end by 3 bases, with 13 bases between. The CDR3 is made up of 14 amino acids. Germline CDR1 SGHRS, CDR2 YFSETQ. The CDR3 DNA reads TGCGCCAGCAGCCCGGGCCCCTCAGACACTGAAGCTTTCTTT. Translated, it gives CASSPGPSDTEAFF. Full variable domain (rest looked up from reference TRBV5-1 and TRBJ1-1): KAGVTQTPRYLIKTRGQQVTLSCSPISGHRSVSWYQQTPGQGLQFLFEYFSETQRNKGNFPGRFSGRQFSNSRSEMNVSTLELGDSALYLCASSPGPSDTEAFFGQGTRLTVV.

The rearrangement joins TRBV30 to TRBJ1-5; TRBD1 aligns across 7 bases. CDR1 and CDR2 (germline): GTSNPN, SVGIG (reference sequence). CDR3 length: 14 residues. Trimming took 4 bases from V and 2 from J; bases not matched to a gene: 5. The CDR3 protein is CAWTQGQGNQPQHF. CDR3 sequence (DNA): TGTGCCTGGACCCAAGGACAGGGCAATCAGCCCCAGCATTTT. Full variable domain (remainder filled in from reference TRBV30 and TRBJ1-5): SQTIHQWPATLVQPVGSPLSLECTVEGTSNPNLYWYRQAAGRGLQLLFYSVGIGQISSEVPQNLSASRPQDRQFILSSKKLLLSDSGFYLCAWTQGQGNQPQHFGDGTRLSIL.

J is TRBJ2-1 and V is TRBV28, with TRBD1 matching over 7 bases. Germline CDR1 and CDR2: MDHEN and SYDVKM. Unmatched junction bases numbered 8, after V lost 6 bases and J lost 0 bases. CDR3 size: 16 residues. The CDR3 loop reads CASSQNRDSSYNEQFF. The CDR3 DNA sequence: TGTGCCAGCAGCCAGAACAGGGACAGCTCCTACAATGAGCAGTTCTTC.

The genes are TRBV27 and TRBJ1-1, with D tentatively TRBD1 (5 bases). From germline, CDR1 is MNHEY and CDR2 SMNVEV (reference sequence). Trimming removed 5 bases from V and 2 bases from J, with 9 bases in between. This CDR3 contains 13 residues. The CDR3 loop is CASSVTVNTEAFF. The DNA of the CDR3 is TGTGCCAGCAGTGTGACAGTTAACACTGAAGCTTTCTTT.

The chain has TRBV4-1 and TRBJ2-7; 14 nucleotides agree with TRBD2. CDR3 length: 15 residues. V lost 4 bases, J lost 1 base, and 0 bases stayed unmatched. In germline, CDR1 is MGHRA, CDR2 YSYEKL. The CDR3 is CASSRTSGGSYEQYF. In DNA form, the CDR3 reads TGCGCCAGCAGCCGGACTAGCGGGGGGTCCTACGAGCAGTACTTC.

The rearrangement uses TRBV18 and TRBJ1-1, with D perhaps TRBD1 (6 bases). V lost 3 bases and J 3 bases, leaving 17 bases between the germline ends. The CDR3 sequence is 16 residues long. Germline V gives CDR1 KGHSH, CDR2 LQKENI. CDR3 DNA sequence: TGTGCCAGCTCACCCTTCTTGGGGGACACCGACACTGAAGCTTTCTTT. It is translated as CASSPFLGDTDTEAFF.

Turning to this clone: In the same sample, other DNA sequences code for this CDR3. The chain couples TRBV4-1 to TRBJ1-3; D not certain. Trimming stripped 2 bases from V and 0 bases from J, with 8 bases between. The CDR3 runs 15 residues. Germline V gene lookup returns CDR1 MGHRA and CDR2 YSYEKL. This CDR3 reads CASSQTSYSGNTIYF. CDR3 DNA: TGCGCCAGCAGCCAAACGAGTTACTCTGGAAACACCATATATTTT.

The chain has TRBV3-1 (or the pseudogene TRBV3-2) and TRBJ2-1, with 8 bases aligning to TRBD1. The junction had 10 bases not matched to a gene; V was cut back by 2 bases and J by 4 bases. The CDR3 loop spans 17 amino acids. Per germline, CDR1 LGHDT and CDR2 YNNKEL (reference sequence). The CDR3 DNA sequence: TGTGCCAGCAGCCAACCGGCAGGGGGCCAAAATTACAATGAGCAGTTCTTC. Protein sequence: CASSQPAGGQNYNEQFF.

The J gene is TRBJ2-2, the V gene TRBV19, with D unclear. Trimming stripped 6 bases from V and 8 bases from J, with 7 bases between. Germline CDR1 reads LNHDA; CDR2 reads SQIVND (reference sequence). This CDR3 has 11 residues. The CDR3 protein is CASRLPGELFF. The CDR3 DNA follows: TGTGCCAGTAGACTACCGGGGGAGCTGTTTTTT. Complete variable domain (other parts from reference TRBV19 and TRBJ2-2): DGGITQSPKYLFRKEGQNVTLSCEQNLNHDAMYWYRQDPGQGLRLIYYSQIVNDFQKGDIAEGYSVSREKKESFPLTVTSAQKNPTAFYLCASRLPGELFFGEGSRLTVL.

The chain recombines TRBV12-3 or TRBV12-4 with TRBJ1-1, with 7 nucleotides matching TRBD1. The CDR3 contains 13 residues. The V and J ends lost 10 bases and 4 bases, in that order; junction bases with no gene match: 9. CDR3 amino acids: CATAGQGVTEAFF. The CDR3 DNA reads as TGTGCCACCGCCGGGCAGGGGGTCACTGAAGCTTTCTTT.

The chain joins TRBV5-1 to TRBJ1-3; 7 bases are shared with TRBD1. Germline CDR1 is SGHRS and CDR2 is YFSETQ. Trimming at V came to 4 bases and at J to 3 bases, leaving 7 bases not matched to a gene. The CDR3 length is 15 residues. CDR3 bases: TGCGCCAGCAGCCTGGGGACAGACTATGGAAACACCATATATTTT. It encodes CASSLGTDYGNTIYF.

The CDR3 sequence is CASSGSGRYYGYTF. The CDR3 region has the DNA TGTGCCAGCAGCGGATCAGGGAGGTACTATGGCTACACCTTC. V gene TRBV11-2 combines with J gene TRBJ1-2; possible D gene TRBD1, 5 bases. The CDR3 runs to 14 residues. Between the trimmed V and J ends, which lost 5 bases and 3 bases, there was a span of 13 bases. Germline assignment: CDR1 SGHAT and CDR2 FQNNGV.

CDR3 DNA: TGTGCCAGCAGTCCCCTAGACAGGGGCACTGAAGCTTTCTTT. Translated, it gives CASSPLDRGTEAFF. V usage is TRBV27 and J usage is TRBJ1-1; 8 bases agree with TRBD1. The CDR3 contains 14 residues. The germline CDR1 and CDR2 sequences are MNHEY and SMNVEV (reference sequence). With V trimmed by 5 bases and J by 4 bases, 6 bases remained unmatched.

The V gene is TRBV6-5, the J gene TRBJ2-7; the D gene is possibly TRBD1 (6 bases). Germline lookup yields CDR1 MNHEY and CDR2 SVGAGI. Trimming shortened V by 4 bases and J by 0 bases, and 13 bases separated the two germline ends. The CDR3 has 15 amino acids. As DNA, the CDR3 is TGTGCCAGCAGTTCCATGGGGGCCCTCTCCTACGAGCAGTACTTC. Translated: CASSSMGALSYEQYF.

This sequence joins TRBV14 and TRBJ1-3; a possible D gene is TRBD1 (6 bases). V was cut by 4 bases and J by 0 bases, with 10 bases left in between. The CDR3 runs 15 residues. The V gene's germline CDR1 is SGHDN and CDR2 FVKESK. The CDR3: CASSPARGSGNTIYF. CDR3 nucleotide sequence: TGTGCCAGCAGCCCCGCCAGGGGCTCTGGAAACACCATATATTTT.

CDR3 amino acids: CASSLEGQGFTEAFF. Here the CDR3 DNA reads TGTGCCAGCAGTTTAGAGGGGCAGGGGTTCACTGAAGCTTTCTTT. This chain uses TRBV27 with TRBJ1-1; tentative D call: TRBD1 (6 bases). Per the germline V gene, CDR1 is MNHEY and CDR2 is SMNVEV (reference sequence). V shed 2 bases and J shed 4 bases, with 14 bases lying between them. There are 15 residues in the CDR3.

This chain uses TRBV10-3 with TRBJ2-5; D is uncertain. This CDR3 is built from 15 residues. Trimming cost V 0 bases and J 5 bases, with 13 bases left between them. Germline V gene lookup returns CDR1 ENHRY and CDR2 SYGVKD. In nucleotides, the CDR3 is TGTGCCATCAGTGAGTCGGACGGGTTTGTGGAGACCCAGTACTTC. Encoded protein: CAISESDGFVETQYF.

The chain employs TRBV12-5 and TRBJ2-6; D is undetermined. The germline V gene has CDR1 LGHNT and CDR2 FRNRAP. V lost 4 bases, J lost 0 bases, and 10 bases lay in between. The CDR3 has 16 amino acids. The DNA of the CDR3 is TGTGCTAGTGGTTCTCAGGTCAACTCTGGGGCCAACGTCCTGACTTTC. Translation gives CASGSQVNSGANVLTF.

The chain employs TRBV28 and TRBJ1-2; 9 nucleotides align to TRBD1. The V segment lost 6 bases and the J segment 2 bases; nucleotides outside the gene matches: 7. This CDR3 spans 15 amino acids. The germline gives CDR1 MDHEN, CDR2 SYDVKM. CDR3 nucleotides: TGTGCCAGCAGAGAAAACAGGGGGCAGAACTATGGCTACACCTTC. Translating it yields CASRENRGQNYGYTF.

The chain has TRBV2 and TRBJ2-3; 10 bases agree with TRBD2. The ends lost 6 bases at V and 1 base at J; junction bases unmatched: 7. Germline V gene sequence: CDR1 SNHLY, CDR2 FYNNEI. The CDR3 loop spans 16 amino acids. CDR3 sequence (DNA): TGTGCCAGCAGCCAATTTCTAGCGGGAGGCACAGATACGCAGTATTTT. This sequence encodes CASSQFLAGGTDTQYF.

The chain has TRBV21-1 and TRBJ1-5. TRBV21-1 is given as a pseudogene. The length of the CDR3 is 13 residues. CDR3 sequence: CASSNGRNQPQHF. DNA of the CDR3: TGTGCCAGCAGCAACGGACGGAATCAGCCCCAGCATTTT.

This chain links TRBV7-9 with TRBJ1-4; the match to TRBD1 covers 9 bases. The CDR3 contains 17 residues. Trimming at V came to 4 bases and at J to 5 bases, leaving 11 bases not matched to a gene. Germline V gives CDR1 SEHNR, CDR2 FQNEAQ (reference sequence). CDR3 DNA sequence: TGTGCCAGCAGCTCTACCGGGACAGGGAATCCCAATGAAAAACTGTTTTTT. Protein: CASSSTGTGNPNEKLFF.

The CDR3 DNA reads as TGCGCCAGCAGCCCGTCAGGACAGGGGGGCTCTGGAAACACCATATATTTT. This sequence encodes CASSPSGQGGSGNTIYF. The chain is built from TRBV5-1 and TRBJ1-3; TRBD1 agrees at 10 bases. The CDR3 is 17 amino acids. V gave up 4 bases and J gave up 0 bases; unmatched junction bases: 7. Germline CDR1 SGHRS, CDR2 YFSETQ.

The gene calls are TRBV4-1 and TRBJ2-1; TRBD1 matches at 9 bases. Trimming took 3 bases from V and 6 from J; bases not matched to a gene: 6. CDR3 length: 15 amino acids. The germline gives CDR1 MGHRA, CDR2 YSYEKL. Here the CDR3 reads CASSQWTGEGNEQFF. The CDR3 DNA is TGCGCCAGCAGCCAGTGGACAGGGGAAGGCAATGAGCAGTTCTTC.

V and J are TRBV24-1 and TRBJ2-2; no clear D gene. The CDR3 totals 13 residues. Per the germline V gene, CDR1 is KGHDR and CDR2 is SFDVKD. Trimming pared 3 bases from V and 7 bases from J, leaving 8 bases between. The CDR3 coding sequence is TGTGCCACCAGTGATGTGGGTCGCGGGGAGCTGTTTTTT. Translating it yields CATSDVGRGELFF.

Comment on this clone: The same CDR3 also results from other DNA sequences found in this sample. The chain has TRBV19 and TRBJ2-6; TRBD1 might be the D (5 bases). Trimming removed 5 bases at V and 3 bases at J, with 8 bases between. Germline-derived CDR1 and CDR2 are LNHDA and SQIVND (reference sequence). The CDR3 covers 14 residues. CDR3 loop: CASSQGYGANVLTF. The DNA for the CDR3 is TGTGCCAGTAGTCAGGGTTATGGGGCCAACGTCCTGACTTTC.

The chain links TRBV12-3 or TRBV12-4 to TRBJ2-5; no definite D call. V lost 3 bases and J lost 5, with 7 bases in between. The CDR3 loop spans 12 amino acids. This chain's CDR3 is CASSFFGETQYF. The CDR3 DNA reads as TGTGCCAGCAGTTTTTTTGGCGAGACCCAGTACTTC.

J is TRBJ1-1 and V is TRBV18, with a possible D match to TRBD1 (6 bases). CDR3 length: 14 residues. The germline V and J ends were trimmed by 6 bases and 4 bases, with 15 bases remaining between them. CDR1 KGHSH and CDR2 LQKENI come from the germline V gene. CDR3 protein: CASSRSGEPTEAFF. The CDR3 bases are TGTGCCAGCTCCCGCTCAGGGGAGCCCACTGAAGCTTTCTTT.

The chain employs TRBV6-5 and TRBJ2-3; 7 bases agree with TRBD2. Germline V gene sequence: CDR1 MNHEY, CDR2 SVGAGI. Trimming took 6 bases from V and 4 from J; bases not matched to a gene: 4. The CDR3 extends over 13 amino acids. The DNA of the CDR3 is TGTGCCAGCAGCGGGGGGTGGCCAGATACGCAGTATTTT. Translating gives CASSGGWPDTQYF.

CDR3 nucleotide sequence: TGTGCCAGCAGTTGGGCGATTCTAGCTAGCACAGATACGCAGTATTTT. Translating gives CASSWAILASTDTQYF. The chain carries TRBV6-5 and TRBJ2-3; D perhaps matches TRBD2 (5 bases). Germline CDR1 MNHEY, CDR2 SVGAGI. The CDR3 consists of 16 residues. V dropped 4 bases and J dropped 0 bases, with 14 bases sitting between them.